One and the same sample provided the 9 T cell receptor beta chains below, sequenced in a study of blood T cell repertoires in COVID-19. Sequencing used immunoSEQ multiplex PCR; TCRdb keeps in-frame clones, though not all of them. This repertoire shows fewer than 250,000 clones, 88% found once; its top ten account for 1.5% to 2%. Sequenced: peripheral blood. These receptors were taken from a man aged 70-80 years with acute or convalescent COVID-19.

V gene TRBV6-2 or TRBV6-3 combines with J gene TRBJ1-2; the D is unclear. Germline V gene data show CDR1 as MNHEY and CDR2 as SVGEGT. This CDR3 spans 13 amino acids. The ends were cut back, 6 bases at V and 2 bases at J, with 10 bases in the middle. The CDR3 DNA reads TGTGCCAGCAGCGATAGGGAGAACTATGGCTACACCTTC. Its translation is CASSDRENYGYTF.

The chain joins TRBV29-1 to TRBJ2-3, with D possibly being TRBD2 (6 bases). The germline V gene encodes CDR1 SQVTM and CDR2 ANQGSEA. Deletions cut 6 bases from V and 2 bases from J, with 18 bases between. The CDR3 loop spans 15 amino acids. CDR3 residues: CSVTEGGLITDTQYF. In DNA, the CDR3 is TGCAGCGTCACGGAGGGAGGTTTAATCACAGATACGCAGTATTTT.

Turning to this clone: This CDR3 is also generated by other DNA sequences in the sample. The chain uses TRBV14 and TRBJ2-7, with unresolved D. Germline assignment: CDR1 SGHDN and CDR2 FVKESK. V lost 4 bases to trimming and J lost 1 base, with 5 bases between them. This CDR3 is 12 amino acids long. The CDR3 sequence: CASSPQSYEQYF. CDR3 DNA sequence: TGTGCCAGCAGCCCCCAATCCTACGAGCAGTACTTC.

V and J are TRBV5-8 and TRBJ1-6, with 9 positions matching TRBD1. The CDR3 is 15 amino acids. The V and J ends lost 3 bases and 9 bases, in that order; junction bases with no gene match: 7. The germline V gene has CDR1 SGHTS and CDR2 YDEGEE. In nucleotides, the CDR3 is TGTGCCAGCAGCTCCTCCGGGACAGGGCTTTCACCCCTCCACTTT. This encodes CASSSSGTGLSPLHF.

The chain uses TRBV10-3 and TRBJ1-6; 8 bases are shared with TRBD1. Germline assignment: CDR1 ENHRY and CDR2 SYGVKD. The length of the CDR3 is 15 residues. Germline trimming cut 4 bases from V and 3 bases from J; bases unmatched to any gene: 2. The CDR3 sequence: CAISGDRIYNSPLHF. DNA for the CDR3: TGTGCCATCAGTGGGGACAGGATCTATAATTCACCCCTCCACTTT.

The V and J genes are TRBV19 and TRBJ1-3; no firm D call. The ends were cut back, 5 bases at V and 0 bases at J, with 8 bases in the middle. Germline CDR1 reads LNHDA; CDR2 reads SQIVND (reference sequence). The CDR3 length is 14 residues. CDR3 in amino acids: CASSGDRSGNTIYF. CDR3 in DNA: TGTGCCAGTAGTGGAGACCGCTCTGGAAACACCATATATTTT.

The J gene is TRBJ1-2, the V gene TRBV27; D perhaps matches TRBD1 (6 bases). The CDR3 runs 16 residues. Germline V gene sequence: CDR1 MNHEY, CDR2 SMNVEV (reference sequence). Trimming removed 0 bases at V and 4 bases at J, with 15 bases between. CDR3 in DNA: TGTGCCAGCAGTTTATCCAGGGGAAGGACTGGCTATGGCTACACCTTC. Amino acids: CASSLSRGRTGYGYTF.

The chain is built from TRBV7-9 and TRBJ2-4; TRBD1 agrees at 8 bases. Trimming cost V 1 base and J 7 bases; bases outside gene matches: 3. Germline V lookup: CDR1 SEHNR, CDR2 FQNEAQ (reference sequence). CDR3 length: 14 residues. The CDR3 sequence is CASSLGSGGNIQYF. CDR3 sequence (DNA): TGTGCCAGCAGCTTAGGCTCAGGGGGCAACATTCAGTACTTC.

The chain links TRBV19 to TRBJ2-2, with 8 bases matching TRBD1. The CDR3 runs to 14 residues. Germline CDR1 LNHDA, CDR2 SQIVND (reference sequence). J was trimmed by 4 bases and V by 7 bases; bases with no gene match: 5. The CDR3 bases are TGTGCCAGTATGGTGCAGGGGGCCACCGGGGAGCTGTTTTTT. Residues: CASMVQGATGELFF.